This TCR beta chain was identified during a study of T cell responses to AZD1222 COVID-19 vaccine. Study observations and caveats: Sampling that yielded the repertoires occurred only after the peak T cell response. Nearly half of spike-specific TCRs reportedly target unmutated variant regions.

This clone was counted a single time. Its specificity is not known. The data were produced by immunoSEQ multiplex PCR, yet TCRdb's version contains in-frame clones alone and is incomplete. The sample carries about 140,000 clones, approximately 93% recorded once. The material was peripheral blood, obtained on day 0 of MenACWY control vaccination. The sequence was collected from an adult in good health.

DNA of the CDR3: TGTGCCAGCAGCTTGGGGACAGGACTCCAAGAGACCCAGTACTTC. Translation gives CASSLGTGLQETQYF. The chain is built from TRBV11-3 and TRBJ2-5; 8 bases fit TRBD1. CDR1 and CDR2 (germline): SGHNT, YENEEA. The CDR3 is 15 residues long. The trim removed 3 bases at V and 1 base at J, leaving 4 bases unmatched.